The next 2 T cell receptor beta chains were all read from a single sample in a study of cytomegalovirus exposure and HLA in healthy donors. The table came from immunoSEQ multiplex PCR; TCRdb's copy has only in-frame clones and leaves some out. The table has about 190,000 clones, about 82% seen once. The material sequenced was PBMCs. The receptors were gathered from a woman aged 18-35 years in good health and CMV-seronegative.

This sequence joins TRBV7-9 and TRBJ1-5, with D hard to call. V lost 5 bases to trimming and J lost 3 bases, with 11 bases between them. Germline V CDR1 and CDR2: SEHNR, FQNEAQ (reference sequence). This CDR3 spans 14 amino acids. This CDR3 reads CASSRGPVNQPQHF. The DNA of the CDR3 is TGTGCCAGCAGCCGCGGTCCTGTCAATCAGCCCCAGCATTTT.

This chain links TRBV6-5 with TRBJ2-5, with 7 bases aligning to TRBD1. V gave up 2 bases and J gave up 2 bases; unmatched junction bases: 5. The CDR3 consists of 15 residues. Germline V gene lookup returns CDR1 MNHEY and CDR2 SVGAGI. The DNA of the CDR3 is TGTGCCAGCAGTTACGGGGACAGATTACAAGAGACCCAGTACTTC. Its translation is CASSYGDRLQETQYF.